A single sample gave rise to the 14 T cell receptor beta chains below, sequenced in a study of response to subunit inactivated influenza vaccine. TCRdb passed the RT-PCR reads through MiXCR, listing each CDR3 protein once. The sample includes roughly 650,000 distinct CDR3 sequences, 12% to 15% of them seen just once. The sample in question was PBMCs from blood, obtained roughly 15 days before vaccination. The origin of the receptors is a man aged 45 to 65 who received an inactivated influenza vaccine.

The sample holds a few counts of this clonotype. This chain joins TRBV6-1 and TRBJ1-3; D is uncertain. The CDR3 runs to 15 residues. CDR1 and CDR2 from the germline V gene are MNHNS and SASEGT. V was cut by 1 base and J by 4 bases, with 11 bases left in between. The CDR3 DNA reads as TGTGCCAGCAGTGAAGGAGTGGTGGTGGGAAACACCATATATTTT. It specifies CASSEGVVVGNTIYF.

This clonotype was counted at least ten times. The V call is TRBV20-1, the J call TRBJ1-5, with no clear D. Germline values: CDR1 DFQATT, CDR2 SNEGSKA (reference sequence). The CDR3 length is 14 residues. Trimming removed 0 bases at V and 7 bases at J, with 13 bases between. The CDR3 DNA follows: TGCAGTGCTAGAGATAGGAGGTATGGGCAGCCCCAGCATTTT. This sequence encodes CSARDRRYGQPQHF.

The chain uses TRBV20-1 and TRBJ2-3; no clear D gene. With 6 bases removed from V and 5 bases from J, the gap between germline ends came to 6 bases. CDR1 is DFQATT and CDR2 is SNEGSKA in the germline V gene (reference sequence). The CDR3 is 10 amino acids. The CDR3 DNA is TGCAGTGCCTACGGAGATACGCAGTATTTT. Its protein product is CSAYGDTQYF.

In its sample, this clonotype was seen a few times. This rearrangement joins TRBV2 to TRBJ2-5; TRBD1 might be the D (5 bases). Germline CDR1 reads SNHLY; CDR2 reads FYNNEI. The CDR3 length is 12 residues. V lost 6 bases to trimming and J lost 4 bases, with 9 bases between them. CDR3 in DNA: TGTGCCAGCAGAGGGCAGGGAGAGACCCAGTACTTC. This sequence encodes CASRGQGETQYF. Full variable domain (missing parts from reference TRBV2 and TRBJ2-5): EPEVTQTPSHQVTQMGQEVILRCVPISNHLYFYWYRQILGQKVEFLVSFYNNEISEKSEIFDDQFSVERPDGSNFTLKIRSTKLEDSAMYFCASRGQGETQYFGPGTRLLVL.

The table lists this clonotype with a few counts. The chain combines TRBV10-3 with TRBJ2-1, with 10 bases identical to TRBD2. CDR3 length equals 14 residues. CDR1 is ENHRY and CDR2 is SYGVKD in the germline V gene. Losses at the gene ends were 6 bases for V and 7 bases for J; bases not matched to a gene: 6. CDR3: CAIRIGTSVNEQFF. The CDR3 DNA is TGTGCCATCAGAATAGGGACTAGCGTAAATGAGCAGTTCTTC.

Concerning this clonotype itself: With a much larger clone just one base away, this may be a read error. The gene calls are TRBV15 and TRBJ2-1; D gene unclear. The J call may be mistaken, given a closer DNA end match to TRBJ2-7. CDR3 length: 12 residues. Per the germline V gene, CDR1 is LNHNV and CDR2 is YYDKDF (reference sequence). CDR3 sequence reads: CATSRVYNEQYF. CDR3 nucleotides: TGTGCCACCAGCAGAGTTTACAATGAGCAGTACTTC.

This clonotype was observed at least ten times. Compared with germline, one end of the junction differs, possibly owing to a read error. This chain joins TRBV12-3 or TRBV12-4 and TRBJ2-1; 11 nucleotides agree with TRBD2. This CDR3 is 19 amino acids long. CDR3 residues: CASSYPGLAERSSYNEQFF. CDR3 DNA: TGTGCCAGTAGTTATCCGGGACTAGCGGAACGCAGCTCCTACAATGAGCAGTTCTTC.

This clonotype came up a few times. J is TRBJ2-7 and V is TRBV7-8, with D maybe TRBD2 (5 bases). The CDR3 is 14 amino acids. V gave up 5 bases and J gave up 3 bases, with 14 bases separating them. CDR1 SGHVS and CDR2 FQNEAQ come from the germline V gene. The DNA for the CDR3 is TGTGCCAGCAGCGTTGCCGGGATAGGCTACGAGCAGTACTTC. This sequence encodes CASSVAGIGYEQYF.

This rearrangement joins TRBV7-2 to TRBJ2-1; 8 nucleotides agree with TRBD2. V trimming: 5 bases; J trimming: 7 bases; junction bases outside the gene matches: 13. The CDR3 is made up of 16 amino acids. Germline V CDR1 and CDR2: SGHTA, FQGNSA. CDR3 amino acids: CASSKTGAGGWNEQFF. Written as DNA, the CDR3 is TGTGCCAGCAGCAAGACGGGGGCGGGAGGTTGGAATGAGCAGTTCTTC.

This clonotype was counted a few times. The chain has TRBV4-2 and TRBJ1-5; TRBD1 is a possible D gene (5 bases). V shed 1 base and J shed 6 bases, with 16 bases lying between them. The CDR3 runs to 16 residues. Germline CDR1 LGHNA, CDR2 YNFKEQ. CDR3 DNA sequence: TGTGCCAGCAGCCAAGTTGAGGCCCAGGGTACTCAGCCCCAGCATTTT. Its protein product is CASSQVEAQGTQPQHF.

This clonotype has only a few counts. The J gene is TRBJ2-5, the V gene TRBV6-1, with 16 bases aligning to TRBD2. V shed 5 bases, J shed 6 bases, and the junction held 9 bases outside the gene matches. Germline CDR1 MNHNS, CDR2 SASEGT. The CDR3 runs 17 residues. DNA for the CDR3: TGTGCCAGCAGTAAGGGACTAGCGGGGGGGCTGTCGAAGACCCAGTACTTC. Protein product: CASSKGLAGGLSKTQYF.

The chain couples TRBV20-1 to TRBJ2-4; D is perhaps TRBD1 (6 bases). CDR1 is DFQATT and CDR2 is SNEGSKA in the germline V gene (reference sequence). The CDR3 spans 16 residues. Trimming took 5 bases from V and 7 from J, leaving 24 bases between them. CDR3 sequence (DNA): TGCAGTGCTGGACCGTTTTCTCGACAGGATTTTAACATTCAGTACTTC. Protein: CSAGPFSRQDFNIQYF.

This clonotype showed up many times. The genes are TRBV12-3 or TRBV12-4 and TRBJ2-7, with D perhaps matching TRBD2 (5 bases). The V end was cut by 6 bases, the J end by 6 bases, with 21 bases between. This CDR3 spans 15 amino acids. The CDR3 DNA reads TGTGCCAGCAGCTCTAGCCTCGGAGTTGGGTCCGAGCAGTACTTC. Translation: CASSSSLGVGSEQYF.

The chain recombines TRBV7-8 with TRBJ2-7; no firm D call. The CDR3 runs 15 residues. CDR1 SGHVS and CDR2 FQNEAQ come from the germline V gene. Trimming removed 5 bases at V and 6 bases at J, with 20 bases between. The CDR3 loop reads CASSLRRPEGPEQYF. The CDR3 DNA sequence: TGTGCCAGCAGCCTAAGACGTCCCGAAGGGCCCGAGCAGTACTTC.